This TCR beta chain was obtained from a study of technical replicates of blood from a handful of donors. Here immunoSEQ multiplex PCR was the method, and the copy in TCRdb shows in-frame clones only, minus some. The table lists about 73,000 clones, about 92% of them singletons. The CDR3 has 14 residues. Germline assignment: CDR1 GTSNPN and CDR2 SVGIG (reference sequence). V shed 1 base and J 7 bases; nucleotides not matched to a gene: 6. The sequenced sample consisted of T cells isolated from PBMCs. This chain uses TRBV30 with TRBJ1-5, with 8 bases aligning to TRBD1. This clonotype was sampled from a human donor in good health. The CDR3 spells CAWSGGQGRQPQHF. The DNA for the CDR3 is TGTGCCTGGAGTGGTGGACAGGGACGACAGCCCCAGCATTTT.